This T cell receptor beta chain was recovered during a study of T-cell reconstitution after alpha-beta-depleted transplantation in children. Regarding the study as a whole: From newly produced T cells came most of the T-cell counts and diversity one year after transplant. In patients about two months after transplant, alpha-beta T cells reportedly arose from several hundred expanded graft clones.

A TCRbeta library incorporating unique molecular identifiers was prepared. TCRdb re-called the PCR reads through MiXCR, storing one row per CDR3 protein. The sample has about 980,000 distinct CDR3 sequences; under 30% are singletons. Worth noting for this clonotype: What it binds is not known.

The CDR3 consists of 13 residues. V lost 3 bases, J lost 4 bases, and 9 bases lay in between. Germline lookup yields CDR1 ENHRY and CDR2 SYGVKD. The TCR sequence derives from a boy under two years old who had a stem cell transplant for SCID, so the T cells may come from the graft donor. The V call is TRBV10-3, the J call TRBJ1-1; D uncertain. This sample comprised PBMCs, mostly from graft donor cells, obtained 360 days after TCRalphabeta/CD19-depleted stem cell transplant. This CDR3 is CAISDGPPTEAFF. The CDR3 DNA follows: TGTGCCATCAGTGATGGCCCCCCCACTGAAGCTTTCTTT.